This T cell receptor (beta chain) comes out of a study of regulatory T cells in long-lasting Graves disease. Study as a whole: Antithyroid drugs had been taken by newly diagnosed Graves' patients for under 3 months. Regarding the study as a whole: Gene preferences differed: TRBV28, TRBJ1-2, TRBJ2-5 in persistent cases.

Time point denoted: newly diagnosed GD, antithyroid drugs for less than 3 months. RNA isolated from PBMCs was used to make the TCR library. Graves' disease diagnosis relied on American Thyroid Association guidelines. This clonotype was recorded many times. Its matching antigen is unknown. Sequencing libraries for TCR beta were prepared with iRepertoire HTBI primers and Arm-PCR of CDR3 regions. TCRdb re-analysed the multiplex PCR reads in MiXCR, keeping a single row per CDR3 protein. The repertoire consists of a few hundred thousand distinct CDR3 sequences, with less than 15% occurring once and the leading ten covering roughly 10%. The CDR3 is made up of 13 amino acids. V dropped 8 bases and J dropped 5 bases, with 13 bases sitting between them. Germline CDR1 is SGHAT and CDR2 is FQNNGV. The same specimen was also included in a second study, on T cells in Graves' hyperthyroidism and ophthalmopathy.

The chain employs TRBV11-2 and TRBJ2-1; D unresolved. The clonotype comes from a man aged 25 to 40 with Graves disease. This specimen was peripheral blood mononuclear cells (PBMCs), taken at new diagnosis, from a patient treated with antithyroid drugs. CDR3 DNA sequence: TGTGCCAGCGGAGTCGACATTCACAATGAGCAGTTCTTC. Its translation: CASGVDIHNEQFF.